The rows below give T cell receptor beta chains drawn from one sample of a study of shared clonotypes between healthy human individuals. Assay: immunoSEQ multiplex PCR; the TCRdb copy retains only in-frame clones and omits some. The sample consists of fewer than 2.5 million clones, approximately 93% of them appearing once. The sample was naive CD4+ T cells from PBMCs. The source is a man in his late teens or twenties in good health. Some clones in this sample may be carry-over from other donors' samples. Each CDR3 is given with its conserved first and last residue. The order of the fields is V gene, CDR3 length, J gene, D gene, clone size, CDR3 DNA, CDR3 protein. A D gene is named only where the DNA matches it firmly. Size is stated for part of the rows, as once, few or many counts, or as a class when the clone is expanded.

TRBV7-9	15	TRBJ2-2	-	-	TGTGCCAGCAGCCCAGCCTGGCTCAACACCGGGGAGCTGTTTTTT	CASSPAWLNTGELFF
TRBV4-2	15	TRBJ1-1	-	-	TGTGCCAGCAGCCAAGATTTTGACCGGCTTCTCCGGGCTTTCTTT	CASSQDFDRLLRAFF
TRBV2	13	TRBJ2-3	-	-	TGTGCCAGCAGTGCATGGGGCGCAGATACGCAGTATTTT	CASSAWGADTQYF
TRBV5-1	14	TRBJ1-1	-	-	TGCGCCAGCAGCTTCGGCGGGGGTTACACTGAAGCTTTCTTT	CASSFGGGYTEAFF
TRBV7-9	18	TRBJ1-2	-	-	TGTGCCAGCAGCTTAGAAATCGGTAAGGGGGGTGTAGCGTGGGGCTACACCTTC	CASSLEIGKGGVAWGYTF
TRBV30	13	TRBJ2-5	-	-	TGTGCCTGGAGTGTTGTTCGAGGAGAGACCCAGTACTTC	CAWSVVRGETQYF
TRBV28	16	TRBJ2-5	TRBD1	once	TGTGCCAGCAGTTCAGCCGGGACAGGGTCAGAAGAGACCCAGTACTTC	CASSSAGTGSEETQYF
TRBV10-2	17	TRBJ2-3	TRBD2	-	TGCGCCAGCAGCGCCCCCGCGACTAGCGGGAAAACAGATACGCAGTATTTT	CASSAPATSGKTDTQYF
TRBV19	12	TRBJ2-1	-	-	TGTGCCAGCCGACCCGAGGGGAATGAGCAGTTCTTC	CASRPEGNEQFF
TRBV5-4	16	TRBJ2-1	-	-	TGTGCCAGCAGCTCCGCGGGGGCGTCACGGTACAATGAGCAGTTCTTC	CASSSAGASRYNEQFF
TRBV5-7	13	TRBJ2-3	-	-	TGTGCCAGCAGCTTCGAGGCCACAGATACGCAGTATTTT	CASSFEATDTQYF
TRBV7-2	15	TRBJ1-2	TRBD1	-	TGTGCCAGCAGCTTTGACAGGGGCCCCAACTATGGCTACACCTTC	CASSFDRGPNYGYTF
TRBV6-1	14	TRBJ1-6	TRBD1	-	TGTGCCAGCAGAGGACAGGGGATGAATTCACCCCTCCACTTT	CASRGQGMNSPLHF
TRBV6-6	16	TRBJ1-2	TRBD1	-	TGTGCCAGCAGAATAGAGGGACAGCCCCTTAGGGATGGCTACACCTTC	CASRIEGQPLRDGYTF
TRBV9	15	TRBJ1-2	TRBD1	-	TGTGCCACACAAAAGACGGACAGGTCGAGCTATGGCTACACCTTC	CATQKTDRSSYGYTF
TRBV19	16	TRBJ2-5	TRBD2	-	TGTGCCAGTAGTATGGGTACGGGAGGGCCTGAAGAGACCCAGTACTTC	CASSMGTGGPEETQYF
TRBV28	14	TRBJ2-1	-	-	TGTGCCAGCAGCGCTCGGGGAGACCTCAATGAGCAGTTCTTC	CASSARGDLNEQFF
TRBV19	16	TRBJ2-7	-	-	TGTGCCAGTAGTACGGCCTCCGGGACTGTCCCTGGCGAGCAGTACTTC	CASSTASGTVPGEQYF
TRBV5-1	14	TRBJ2-7	-	-	TGCGCCAGCAGCCGTGGGGGCGGGACCTACGAGCAGTACTTC	CASSRGGGTYEQYF
TRBV2	14	TRBJ2-3	-	-	TGTGCCAGCAGACTCATCGTACGCACAGATACGCAGTATTTT	CASRLIVRTDTQYF
TRBV28	16	TRBJ1-5	-	once	TGTGCCAGCACATGGGGGGGGGCAGGGCGCAATCAGCCCCAGCATTTT	CASTWGGAGRNQPQHF
TRBV6-1	13	TRBJ1-4	-	once	TGTGCCACCTCGACCGCAACTAATGAAAAACTGTTTTTT	CATSTATNEKLFF
TRBV28	14	TRBJ1-2	-	-	TGTGCCAGCAGTTTATTGGGGGGGAGCTATGGCTACACCTTC	CASSLLGGSYGYTF